The entry below gives a single T cell receptor (beta chain) sequence along with its context. The antigen is unknown. The record originates from a study of glioma-infiltrating T cells after dendritic cell vaccination. Across the study: Glioblastoma patients came from Phase I and II dendritic cell vaccination trials.

PBMC sampling occurred before vaccination, two weeks after the third dose, and at progression. Generated by immunoSEQ multiplex PCR, the TCRdb table keeps only in-frame clones and is missing some. The repertoire holds some 38,000 clones, with approximately 84% as singletons. General study results and limits: Survival was not directly related to TCR clonality in these patients. Longer survival after dendritic cell vaccination followed higher pretreatment TIL content.

The starting material was blood, obtained before dendritic cell vaccination. This sequence originates from a human donor with glioblastoma.

This CDR3 reads CASSLGLAPGELFF. CDR3 DNA: TGCGCCAGCAGCCTGGGACTAGCCCCCGGGGAGCTGTTTTTT. The chain carries TRBV4-3 and TRBJ2-2; the match to TRBD2 covers 9 bases. The V gene end was trimmed by 4 bases and the J gene end by 6 bases; junction bases not matched to a gene: 3. Per germline, CDR1 LGHNA and CDR2 YSLEER. The CDR3 extends over 14 amino acids.